A single T cell receptor (beta chain) is shown here with its context. The data were obtained in a study of control samples from healthy donors and cancer patients. V lost 0 bases and J 4 bases, leaving 10 bases between the germline ends. The CDR3 is made up of 14 amino acids. Per germline, CDR1 SGHRS and CDR2 YFSETQ. Produced via immunoSEQ multiplex PCR; TCRdb's table is partial and in-frame only. The sample lists 200,000 or so clones, roughly 94% occurring once. The chain joins TRBV5-1 to TRBJ1-2; D is undetermined. Input material: blood. This receptor was obtained from a middle-aged man in good health. This chain's CDR3 is CASSLDGAPYGYTF. CDR3 DNA sequence: TGCGCCAGCAGCTTGGACGGTGCTCCCTATGGCTACACCTTC.